Included here is one T cell receptor beta chain sequence, with context. Its antigen is unknown. Primers for the PCR totalled 60 Vbeta and 13 Jbeta. Sequencing used immunoSEQ multiplex PCR; TCRdb keeps in-frame clones, though not all of them. This table has about 180,000 clones, roughly 80% appearing once. This sample was included in a study of cytomegalovirus exposure and HLA in healthy donors. Findings and caveats of the study: Researchers catalogued 160 or so TCR beta chains as cytomegalovirus-associated. In a later analysis, at a false discovery rate of 0.05, over 15,000 TCR beta sequences were associated with HLA alleles.

Healthy donors of bone marrow made up the group. The sequenced sample consisted of PBMCs. The sequence derives from a girl aged 5 to 17 in good health and CMV-seropositive.

This chain's CDR3 is CASSYAGLVTDTQYF. The CDR3 nucleotides read TGTGCCAGCAGTTACGCTGGACTTGTAACAGATACGCAGTATTTT. The V call is TRBV6-5, the J call TRBJ2-3; possibly TRBD2 for D (5 bases). The CDR3 has 15 amino acids. Deletions cut 2 bases from V and 3 bases from J, with 12 bases between. Germline V gene data show CDR1 as MNHEY and CDR2 as SVGAGI.